This T cell receptor delta chain was captured in a study of γδ T cells in repeated Plasmodium falciparum infection. Germline V gives CDR1 TSWWSYY, CDR2 QGS. The CDR3 has 13 amino acids. Flow sorting of PBMC yielded separate Vgamma9/Vdelta2+ and Vdelta2-negative gammadelta T cell populations for bulk repertoire analysis. TCRdb re-analyzed the multiplex PCR reads via CATT. The sample lists about 51,000 delta-chain clones, around 2% occurring once. With respect to this clone: A far larger clone is one base from this, pointing to a likely read error. Other DNA sequences within the sample encode an identical CDR3.

The V and J genes are TRDV1 and TRDJ1; the D gene is possibly TRDD3 (6 bases). TCRdb offers no J gene call, so here the DNA was matched to germline to obtain one. The source of this sequence is a pool of human donors (malaria-infected and uninfected, not separated). Sequencing used gamma-delta T cells from blood. The CDR3 loop is CALGELYVGKLIF. In DNA form, the CDR3 reads TGTGCTCTGGGGGAACTCTACGTGGGTAAACTCATCTTT.